The present T cell receptor beta chain was sequenced within a study of graft-versus-host responses after intestinal transplantation. For the study at large: Recipients were all induced with anti-thymocyte globulin, then given tacrolimus and steroids for 3 to 4 years.

The culture paired approximately 200,000 irradiated violet-dye-labeled stimulators with approximately 200,000 CFSE-labeled responders. Profiling relied on immunoSEQ multiplex PCR, and the TCRdb table lists in-frame clones only, not all of them. This table has roughly 15,000 clones, 35% appearing once. Study results and caveats: GvH clones occurred in recipient marrow; some first appeared in ileum or blood.

This clone was detected only a few times. The TCR comes from a human patient who received an intestinal transplant. The specimen was alloreactive CD8+ T cells from a mixed lymphocyte reaction culture, collected before intestinal transplant. Regarding subset: CFSE-low proliferating T cells sorted from approximately 6-day pre-transplant mixed lymphocyte reaction (GvH or HvG direction).

The CDR3 reads CASSSYLAGDTDTQYF. CDR3 nucleotides: TGTGCCAGCAGCTCCTACCTAGCGGGCGACACAGATACGCAGTATTTT. V and J are TRBV7-9 and TRBJ2-3, with 8 bases aligning to TRBD2. The germline V gene encodes CDR1 SEHNR and CDR2 FQNEAQ (reference sequence). V was pared by 4 bases and J by 2 bases, with 8 bases of the junction left unmatched. This CDR3 region has 16 residues.